The T cell receptor beta chain under discussion was sequenced for a study of PD-L1 blockade in urothelial cancer. TCRdb's table, derived via immunoSEQ multiplex PCR, lists solely in-frame clones and lacks some. The repertoire holds tens of thousands of clones, with about four fifths as singletons. This CDR3 contains 13 residues. The J segment lost 11 bases and the V segment lost 4 bases, leaving 7 bases of the junction unmatched. The germline gives CDR1 SGHTS, CDR2 YDEGEE. This clone was found a few times. Time point in this sample: pretreatment peripheral blood. The receptor comes from a man aged 60 to 75 with urothelial cancer. The J gene is TRBJ1-1, the V gene TRBV5-8, with 11 bases fitting TRBD1. Sequences were derived from PBMCs, sampled around atezolizumab (anti-PD-L1) treatment. CDR3 amino acids: CASSRDRGYGAFF. Here the CDR3 DNA reads TGTGCCAGCAGCCGGGACAGGGGGTACGGGGCTTTCTTT.